Listed here are 20 T cell receptor beta chains from one sample, sequenced in a study of T cells in localized non-small cell lung cancer. Here immunoSEQ multiplex PCR was the method, and the copy in TCRdb shows in-frame clones only, minus some. The data hold about 18,000 clones, with 91% observed a single time. This specimen was peripheral blood, taken before any cancer treatment. All receptors come from a woman aged 40-70 years with stage I lung adenocarcinoma.

The chain recombines TRBV7-2 with TRBJ2-1; D is perhaps TRBD2 (6 bases). The CDR3 consists of 14 residues. Trimming shortened V by 1 base and J by 7 bases, and 11 bases separated the two germline ends. In germline, CDR1 is SGHTA, CDR2 FQGNSA. CDR3 in amino acids: CASSLGRAGNEQFF. CDR3 coding DNA: TGTGCCAGCAGCTTAGGAAGGGCGGGGAATGAGCAGTTCTTC.

This clone was detected only once. The rearrangement links TRBV7-2 to TRBJ1-4; possible D gene TRBD1, 6 bases. Trimming took 3 bases from V and 6 from J, leaving 14 bases between them. CDR3 length equals 15 residues. Germline-derived CDR1 and CDR2 are SGHTA and FQGNSA. Here the CDR3 reads CASSFGRGAHEKLFF. The CDR3 region has the DNA TGTGCCAGCAGCTTTGGCCGGGGGGCGCATGAAAAACTGTTTTTT. The full variable domain, completed using reference TRBV7-2 and TRBJ1-4, is GAGVSQSPSNKVTEKGKDVELRCDPISGHTALYWYRQSLGQGLEFLIYFQGNSAPDKSGLPSDRFSAERTGGSVSTLTIQRTQQEDSAVYLCASSFGRGAHEKLFFGSGTQLSVL.

The chain recombines TRBV10-1 with TRBJ2-7, with D tentatively TRBD1 (6 bases). CDR1 is WNHNN and CDR2 is SYGVQD in the germline V gene (reference sequence). The CDR3 length is 12 residues. Trimming cost V 6 bases and J 6 bases, with 12 bases left between them. DNA of the CDR3: TGCGCCAGCAGCCCTGGACAGTTCGAGCAGTACTTC. The encoded protein is CASSPGQFEQYF.

The V and J genes are TRBV7-6 and TRBJ2-3; D may be TRBD1 or TRBD2 (6 bases each). From germline, CDR1 is SGHVS and CDR2 FNYEAQ. With 5 bases removed from V and 4 bases from J, the gap between germline ends came to 16 bases. The CDR3 loop spans 15 amino acids. The CDR3 DNA sequence: TGTGCCAGCAGCGAGACTAGGGCAGGGGCAGATACGCAGTATTTT. Protein product: CASSETRAGADTQYF.

This rearrangement joins TRBV11-1 to TRBJ2-7; 12 bases line up with TRBD1. The V gene end was trimmed by 5 bases and the J gene end by 6 bases; junction bases not matched to a gene: 8. The germline V gene encodes CDR1 SGHAT and CDR2 FQDESV (reference sequence). CDR3 size: 15 residues. CDR3 DNA: TGTGCCAGCAGCCCCGTGGGGGGACAGGGGGCCGAGCAGTACTTC. This codes for CASSPVGGQGAEQYF.

V is TRBV11-3 and J is TRBJ2-3; TRBD2 matches 11 bases. Trimming at V came to 3 bases and at J to 4 bases, leaving 3 bases not matched to a gene. This CDR3 has 15 amino acids. Germline loops: CDR1 SGHNT, CDR2 YENEEA. The CDR3 spells CASSLTSGISDTQYF. The CDR3 nucleotides read TGTGCCAGCAGCTTGACTAGCGGGATATCAGATACGCAGTATTTT.

V and J are TRBV29-1 and TRBJ2-7; TRBD2 aligns across 16 bases. V lost 6 bases, J lost 6 bases, and 2 bases stayed unmatched. CDR1 and CDR2 (germline): SQVTM, ANQGSEA. The CDR3 is made up of 13 amino acids. The CDR3 bases are TGCAGCGTGGGACTAGCGGGAGGGCGCGAGCAGTACTTC. Translating gives CSVGLAGGREQYF.

The V gene is TRBV2, the J gene TRBJ2-7, with 9 bases fitting TRBD2. Germline-derived CDR1 and CDR2 are SNHLY and FYNNEI. There are 14 residues in the CDR3. V lost 6 bases, J lost 5 bases, and 8 bases stayed unmatched. CDR3 residues: CASRVAGAVDEQYF. In DNA, the CDR3 is TGTGCCAGCAGAGTAGCGGGGGCTGTAGACGAGCAGTACTTC.

CDR3 protein: CASSSTPTSGNPYNEQFF. The DNA for the CDR3 is TGTGCCAGCAGTTCAACCCCAACTAGCGGGAACCCCTACAATGAGCAGTTCTTC. The rearrangement joins TRBV28 to TRBJ2-1, with 10 bases identical to TRBD2. Germline values: CDR1 MDHEN, CDR2 SYDVKM. The junction had 11 bases not matched to a gene; V was cut back by 4 bases and J by 2 bases. This CDR3 has 18 amino acids.

The chain couples TRBV6-5 to TRBJ1-6; D is uncertain. Germline CDR1 is MNHEY and CDR2 is SVGAGI. The CDR3 is made up of 13 amino acids. The ends were cut back, 2 bases at V and 8 bases at J, with 7 bases in the middle. The CDR3 reads CASSYEVDSPLHF. Written as DNA, the CDR3 is TGTGCCAGCAGTTACGAGGTGGATTCACCCCTCCACTTT.

The chain recombines TRBV28 with TRBJ1-2; D is unclear. The CDR3 has 13 amino acids. The germline V gene has CDR1 MDHEN and CDR2 SYDVKM. The ends were cut back, 8 bases at V and 4 bases at J, with 14 bases in the middle. CDR3 residues: CASVGREVYGYTF. CDR3 sequence (DNA): TGTGCCAGCGTTGGTAGGGAGGTCTATGGCTACACCTTC.

The CDR3: CASSSDSENTEAFF. The DNA of the CDR3 is TGTGCCAGCAGCTCGGACAGTGAGAACACTGAAGCTTTCTTT. The V and J genes are TRBV6-1 and TRBJ1-1, with a possible D match to TRBD1 (6 bases). Germline loops: CDR1 MNHNS, CDR2 SASEGT. This CDR3 has 14 amino acids. V lost 6 bases, J lost 1 base, and 12 bases lay in between.

The chain combines TRBV6-5 with TRBJ2-7, with no clear D. The CDR3 is made up of 11 amino acids. Trimming removed 5 bases at V and 3 bases at J, with 5 bases between. Germline CDR1 MNHEY, CDR2 SVGAGI. The CDR3 DNA is TGTGCCAGCAGTAATATCTACGAGCAGTACTTC. Translation gives CASSNIYEQYF.

V is TRBV6-6 and J is TRBJ1-1; unclear D gene. The length of the CDR3 is 13 residues. Germline loops: CDR1 MNHNY, CDR2 SVGAGI (reference sequence). The V end was cut by 6 bases, the J end by 2 bases, with 10 bases between. The CDR3 nucleotides read TGTGCCAGCAGACCGACGGATAACACTGAAGCTTTCTTT. It specifies CASRPTDNTEAFF.

The rearrangement links TRBV6-5 to TRBJ2-2; the D is unclear. V was cut by 11 bases and J by 0 bases, with 4 bases left in between. The CDR3 totals 11 residues. Germline V lookup: CDR1 MNHEY, CDR2 SVGAGI. The CDR3 region is CASANTGELFF. The CDR3 bases are TGTGCCTCTGCGAACACCGGGGAGCTGTTTTTT.

This chain joins TRBV5-4 and TRBJ2-5, with TRBD2 matching 9 bases. Germline-derived CDR1 and CDR2 are SGHNT and YYREEE (reference sequence). J lost 2 bases, V lost 0 bases, and 5 bases had no gene match. This CDR3 has 16 residues. The CDR3 region has the DNA TGTGCCAGCAGCTTGGGAGCGGGGGGACTGCAAGAGACCCAGTACTTC. It specifies CASSLGAGGLQETQYF.

This clone appeared once. The CDR3 DNA reads as TGTGCCAGCAGCGCCGGGACAGGGAATGAGCAGTTCTTC. Its protein is CASSAGTGNEQFF. This rearrangement joins TRBV9 to TRBJ2-1, with 9 bases aligning to TRBD1. The CDR3 consists of 13 residues. Losses at the gene ends were 3 bases for V and 7 bases for J; bases not matched to a gene: 2. Germline V gene data show CDR1 as SGDLS and CDR2 as YYNGEE.

This clone was detected only a few times. The DNA of the CDR3 is TGTGCCAGCAGCTTCCAGGGGAGCGACTACGAGCAGTACTTC. Translating it yields CASSFQGSDYEQYF. The chain carries TRBV7-2 and TRBJ2-7; D is perhaps TRBD1 (6 bases). The CDR3 totals 14 residues. V was cut by 3 bases and J by 3 bases, with 12 bases left in between. The germline gives CDR1 SGHTA, CDR2 FQGNSA.

The chain couples TRBV18 to TRBJ2-7; 9 bases fit TRBD1. Looked up from germline, CDR1 is KGHSH and CDR2 is LQKENI. Trimming removed 4 bases from V and 0 bases from J; junction bases left unmatched: 7. The CDR3 totals 16 residues. This CDR3 reads CASSLLGQGYSYEQYF. The CDR3 DNA reads TGTGCCAGCTCACTCCTGGGACAGGGATACTCCTACGAGCAGTACTTC.

This clone was counted a single time. CDR3 residues: CASSSGYEKLFF. The CDR3 DNA is TGTGCCAGTAGTTCCGGCTATGAAAAACTGTTTTTT. The gene calls are TRBV19 and TRBJ1-4; D gene unclear. Deletions cut 5 bases from V and 6 bases from J, with 7 bases between. The CDR3 loop spans 12 amino acids. The germline CDR1 and CDR2 sequences are LNHDA and SQIVND (reference sequence).